This passage covers 5 T cell receptor beta chains from one sample sequenced in a study of response to subunit inactivated influenza vaccine. TCRdb reanalysed the RT-PCR reads using MiXCR and keeps one entry per CDR3 protein. The table lists 450,000 to 700,000 distinct CDR3 sequences, 14% of them singletons. The sequenced sample was PBMCs from blood, obtained 12 days after vaccination. These receptors were taken from a man in his fifties or sixties who received an inactivated influenza vaccine.

This clonotype was seen a single time. V usage is TRBV11-2 and J usage is TRBJ1-4; 9 nucleotides agree with TRBD1. The trim removed 5 bases at V and 5 bases at J, leaving 3 bases unmatched. The CDR3 extends over 14 amino acids. Per the germline V gene, CDR1 is SGHAT and CDR2 is FQNNGV. CDR3 amino acids: CASSRTGANEKLFF. CDR3 sequence (DNA): TGTGCCAGCAGCCGGACAGGGGCCAATGAAAAACTGTTTTTT. The full variable domain, with the rest looked up from reference TRBV11-2 and TRBJ1-4, is EAGVAQSPRYKIIEKRQSVAFWCNPISGHATLYWYQQILGQGPKLLIQFQNNGVVDDSQLPKDRFSAERLKGVDSTLKIQPAKLEDSAVYLCASSRTGANEKLFFGSGTQLSVL.

This clonotype was detected a few times. The V gene is TRBV6-5, the J gene TRBJ1-4; D ambiguous. The V and J ends lost 2 bases and 1 base respectively, with 8 bases between them. Germline CDR1 is MNHEY and CDR2 is SVGAGI. CDR3 length: 15 amino acids. The CDR3 DNA reads TGTGCCAGCAGTTACGCGGGCGGAACTAATGAAAAACTGTTTTTT. Translated, it gives CASSYAGGTNEKLFF.

J is TRBJ1-5 and V is TRBV2; the D is unclear. The length of the CDR3 is 14 residues. Deletions cut 2 bases from V and 5 bases from J, with 10 bases between. The germline V gene encodes CDR1 SNHLY and CDR2 FYNNEI. The DNA for the CDR3 is TGTGCCAGCAGTGAAAGGGCAGACTATCAGCCCCAGCATTTT. It yields the protein CASSERADYQPQHF.

The rearrangement links TRBV20-1 to TRBJ1-6; D remains unclear. The CDR3 sequence is 13 residues long. V was clipped by 3 bases and J by 7 bases, with 10 bases between them. Germline lookup yields CDR1 DFQATT and CDR2 SNEGSKA (reference sequence). Here the CDR3 reads CSARSQLNSPLHF. In DNA, the CDR3 is TGCAGTGCTAGGAGTCAGTTAAATTCACCCCTCCACTTT.

This clonotype came up a few times. The rearrangement uses TRBV29-1 and TRBJ2-7, with 10 bases lining up with TRBD1. The V gene end was trimmed by 5 bases and the J gene end by 4 bases; junction bases not matched to a gene: 11. The germline V gene encodes CDR1 SQVTM and CDR2 ANQGSEA. The CDR3 loop spans 15 amino acids. CDR3 residues: CSVLGVGTGEYEQYF. Here the CDR3 DNA reads TGCAGCGTTCTCGGAGTCGGGACAGGGGAATACGAGCAGTACTTC.